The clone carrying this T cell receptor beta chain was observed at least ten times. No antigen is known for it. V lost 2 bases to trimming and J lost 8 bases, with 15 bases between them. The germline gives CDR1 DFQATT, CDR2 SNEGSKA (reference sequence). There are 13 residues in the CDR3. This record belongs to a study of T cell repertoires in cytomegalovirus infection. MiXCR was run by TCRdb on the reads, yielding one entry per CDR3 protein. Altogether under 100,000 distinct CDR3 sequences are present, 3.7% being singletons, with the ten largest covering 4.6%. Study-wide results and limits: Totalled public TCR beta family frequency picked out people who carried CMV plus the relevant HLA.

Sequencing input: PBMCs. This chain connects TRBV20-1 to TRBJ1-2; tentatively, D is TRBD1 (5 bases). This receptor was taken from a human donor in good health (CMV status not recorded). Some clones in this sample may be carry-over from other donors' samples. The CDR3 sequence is CSARLQGPGGYTF. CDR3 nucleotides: TGCAGTGCTAGACTTCAGGGTCCCGGGGGCTACACCTTC.